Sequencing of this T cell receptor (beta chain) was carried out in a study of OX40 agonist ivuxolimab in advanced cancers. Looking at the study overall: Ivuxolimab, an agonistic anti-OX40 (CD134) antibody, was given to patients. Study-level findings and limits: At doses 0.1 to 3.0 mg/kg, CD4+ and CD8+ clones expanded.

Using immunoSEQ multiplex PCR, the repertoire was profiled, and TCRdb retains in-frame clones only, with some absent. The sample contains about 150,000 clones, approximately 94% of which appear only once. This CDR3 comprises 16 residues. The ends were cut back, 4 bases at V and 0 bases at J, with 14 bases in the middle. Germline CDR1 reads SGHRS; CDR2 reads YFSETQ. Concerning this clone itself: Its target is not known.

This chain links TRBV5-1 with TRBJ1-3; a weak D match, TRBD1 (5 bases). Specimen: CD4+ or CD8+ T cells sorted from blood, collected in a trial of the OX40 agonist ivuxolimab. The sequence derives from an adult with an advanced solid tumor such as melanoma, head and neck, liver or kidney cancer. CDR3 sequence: CASSGAGGGSGNTIYF. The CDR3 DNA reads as TGCGCCAGCAGCGGGGCGGGCGGAGGCTCTGGAAACACCATATATTTT.